These 19 T cell receptor beta chains came from one sample sequenced in a study of beta chain features in type 1 diabetes. Study-wide points: Among all four CD4+ subsets, Type 1 diabetes patients had TCRB CDR3s that were moderately but significantly shorter.

Their cognate antigens are unknown. All of the isolated RNA was reverse transcribed, so expressed TCRB transcripts were sequenced. Sequencing was performed with immunoSEQ multiplex PCR; in TCRdb, only in-frame clones are kept and a portion is missing. In the table there are roughly 150,000 clones, 7.8% of which are singletons. The sample comprised central memory CD4+ T cells from blood. Receptor source: a middle-aged woman with type 1 diabetes.

The chain employs TRBV7-8 and TRBJ2-3; D not certain. The CDR3 is 15 amino acids. In germline, CDR1 is SGHVS, CDR2 FQNEAQ. V lost 5 bases, J lost 3 bases, and 15 bases lay in between. Here the CDR3 DNA reads TGTGCCAGCAGCCGACTCCCGACGGTGACAGATACGCAGTATTTT. Amino acids: CASSRLPTVTDTQYF. Combining the CDR3 with reference TRBV7-8 and TRBJ2-3 gives the whole variable domain GAGVSQSPRYKVAKRGQDVALRCDPISGHVSLFWYQQALGQGPEFLTYFQNEAQLDKSGLPSDRFFAERPEGSVSTLKIQRTQQEDSAVYLCASSRLPTVTDTQYFGPGTRLTVL.

This clone was seen only a few times. The chain employs TRBV7-3 and TRBJ2-2; D gene uncertain. The CDR3 covers 15 residues. Germline V lookup: CDR1 SGHTA, CDR2 FQGTGA. The V end was cut by 2 bases, the J end by 4 bases, with 11 bases between. CDR3 sequence (DNA): TGTGCCAGCAGCTTACTGGGCAGGCCCACCGGGGAGCTGTTTTTT. Amino acids: CASSLLGRPTGELFF.

The chain links TRBV29-1 to TRBJ1-5; weak D call: TRBD1 (6 bases). The V gene lost 3 bases and the J gene lost 1 base, with 10 bases spanning the gap. This CDR3 contains 14 residues. Germline CDR1 and CDR2: SQVTM and ANQGSEA. CDR3 bases: TGCAGCGTTGAGGCAGGGGACAGCAATCAGCCCCAGCATTTT. Encoded protein: CSVEAGDSNQPQHF.

This clone turned up a few times. CDR3 in DNA: TGTGCCAGTAGTAAAGGAGGTCTTGGGGCCAACGTCCTGACTTTC. It encodes CASSKGGLGANVLTF. This sequence joins TRBV19 and TRBJ2-6; weak D call: TRBD2 (5 bases). The V and J ends lost 4 bases and 3 bases respectively, with 10 bases between them. CDR1 is LNHDA and CDR2 is SQIVND in the germline V gene (reference sequence). The CDR3 is 15 residues long.

This clone was seen a handful of times. The chain recombines TRBV5-1 with TRBJ2-2; the D gene is possibly TRBD2 (5 bases). With 4 bases removed from V and 7 bases from J, the gap between germline ends came to 17 bases. The CDR3 spans 15 residues. The V gene's germline CDR1 is SGHRS and CDR2 YFSETQ. CDR3 sequence: CASSASGKESGELFF. In nucleotides, the CDR3 is TGCGCCAGCAGCGCGTCCGGGAAAGAGAGCGGGGAGCTGTTTTTT. Drawing the rest from reference TRBV5-1 and TRBJ2-2, the complete variable domain is KAGVTQTPRYLIKTRGQQVTLSCSPISGHRSVSWYQQTPGQGLQFLFEYFSETQRNKGNFPGRFSGRQFSNSRSEMNVSTLELGDSALYLCASSASGKESGELFFGEGSRLTVL.

About this clone itself: Other DNA sequences within the sample encode an identical CDR3. The chain has TRBV5-1 and TRBJ1-1, with a tentative D call TRBD1 (6 bases). The CDR3 is 13 residues long. V lost 0 bases, J lost 5 bases, and 8 bases lay in between. Germline V lookup: CDR1 SGHRS, CDR2 YFSETQ. The CDR3 sequence: CASSLAGDTEAFF. CDR3 DNA: TGCGCCAGCAGCTTGGCAGGGGATACTGAAGCTTTCTTT.

The V call is TRBV6-5, the J call TRBJ1-2; D not resolved. CDR3 length: 14 amino acids. Germline V gives CDR1 MNHEY, CDR2 SVGAGI. Trimming removed 0 bases from V and 4 bases from J, with 9 bases in between. The CDR3 here is CASSYSGGPYGYTF. In DNA form, the CDR3 reads TGTGCCAGCAGTTACTCAGGAGGGCCCTATGGCTACACCTTC.

This clone was seen a handful of times. Other DNA variants within this sample encode the same CDR3. The chain is built from TRBV6-5 and TRBJ1-4; 9 bases map to TRBD1. The CDR3 is 16 amino acids. V shed 4 bases, J shed 7 bases, and the junction held 10 bases outside the gene matches. Germline loops: CDR1 MNHEY, CDR2 SVGAGI. The CDR3 is CASSSTGGAGGEKLFF. The CDR3 DNA is TGTGCCAGCAGTTCAACAGGGGGCGCGGGTGGTGAAAAACTGTTTTTT.

This clone came up many times. The chain recombines TRBV13 with TRBJ1-3; no clear D gene. The germline V gene has CDR1 PRHDT and CDR2 FYEKMQ (reference sequence). CDR3 size: 16 residues. The V gene lost 6 bases and the J gene lost 7 bases, with 22 bases spanning the gap. The CDR3 DNA follows: TGTGCCAGCAGACCTCAGACAAGTAGAATCCCGAACACCATATATTTT. Its protein product is CASRPQTSRIPNTIYF.

There are many counts of this clone. The CDR3 protein is CASSLDRGDTGELFF. The CDR3, as DNA: TGTGCCAGCAGCCTGGACAGGGGCGACACCGGGGAGCTGTTTTTT. The V gene is TRBV5-4, the J gene TRBJ2-2; 9 bases are a match to TRBD1. Germline CDR1 and CDR2: SGHNT and YYREEE (reference sequence). The CDR3 is 15 residues long. Losses at the gene ends were 4 bases for V and 3 bases for J; bases not matched to a gene: 4.

The chain joins TRBV20-1 to TRBJ2-1, with unresolved D. With 5 bases removed from V and 7 bases from J, the gap between germline ends came to 9 bases. Germline V lookup: CDR1 DFQATT, CDR2 SNEGSKA (reference sequence). The CDR3 is made up of 11 amino acids. CDR3 nucleotide sequence: TGCAGTGCTTCTCCAGGAAATGAGCAGTTCTTC. Its protein product is CSASPGNEQFF.

This clone was recorded a few times. The genes are TRBV4-2 and TRBJ1-1; 7 nucleotides match TRBD1. V trimming: 3 bases; J trimming: 3 bases; junction bases outside the gene matches: 10. The CDR3 runs 16 residues. Germline V gene lookup returns CDR1 LGHNA and CDR2 YNFKEQ. This chain's CDR3 is CASSHINRGRDTEAFF. CDR3 DNA sequence: TGTGCCAGCAGCCATATAAACAGGGGTAGGGACACTGAAGCTTTCTTT.

The chain links TRBV7-2 to TRBJ2-3, with a weak D call TRBD1 (6 bases). Trimming took off 3 bases at V and 4 bases at J, with 14 bases between the two ends. The CDR3 runs to 15 residues. CDR1 is SGHTA and CDR2 is FQGNSA in the germline V gene. The chain's CDR3 is CASSFTGNAADTQYF. CDR3 sequence (DNA): TGTGCCAGCAGCTTTACAGGGAATGCAGCAGATACGCAGTATTTT.

This clone was detected only a few times. This rearrangement joins TRBV5-1 to TRBJ2-1, with TRBD1 matching over 11 bases. With 4 bases clipped from V and 0 bases from J, the junction kept 15 bases outside the gene matches. Germline V CDR1 and CDR2: SGHRS, YFSETQ. The CDR3 is made up of 20 amino acids. As DNA, the CDR3 is TGCGCCAGCAGCCACCCCCCGGGACAGGGGGTAGGATCCTCCTACAATGAGCAGTTCTTC. Its protein product is CASSHPPGQGVGSSYNEQFF.

This clone was found a few times. The J gene is TRBJ1-2, the V gene TRBV4-2, with D perhaps matching TRBD1 (6 bases). CDR3 length: 14 residues. V lost 0 bases and J lost 4, with 9 bases in between. CDR1 is LGHNA, CDR2 YNFKEQ, per germline. The CDR3 DNA follows: TGTGCCAGCAGCCAAGAAGGACAGATCTATGGCTACACCTTC. Translating it yields CASSQEGQIYGYTF.

The gene calls are TRBV4-3 and TRBJ2-5; TRBD2 is a possible D gene (5 bases). The CDR3 loop spans 13 amino acids. V lost 1 base to trimming and J lost 7 bases, with 10 bases between them. Germline assignment: CDR1 LGHNA and CDR2 YSLEER. The CDR3 sequence: CASSQGLSGTQYF. CDR3 sequence (DNA): TGCGCCAGCAGCCAAGGACTATCCGGGACCCAGTACTTC.

This clone has only a few counts. The gene calls are TRBV29-1 and TRBJ2-7, with a tentative D call TRBD2 (7 bases). Trimming cost V 4 bases and J 2 bases, with 12 bases left between them. From germline, CDR1 is SQVTM and CDR2 ANQGSEA. The CDR3 sequence is 13 residues long. CDR3 sequence: CSVVGGRAYEQYF. CDR3 bases: TGCAGCGTTGTAGGGGGGAGGGCCTACGAGCAGTACTTC.

J is TRBJ1-1 and V is TRBV18; D is ambiguous. Germline V gene data show CDR1 as KGHSH and CDR2 as LQKENI. Trimming shortened V by 1 base and J by 6 bases, and 6 bases separated the two germline ends. The CDR3 is made up of 12 amino acids. The CDR3 bases are TGTGCCAGCTCACCACAGTCAGCTGAAGCTTTCTTT. Its translation is CASSPQSAEAFF. The full variable domain, completed using reference TRBV18 and TRBJ1-1, is NAGVMQNPRHLVRRRGQEARLRCSPMKGHSHVYWYRQLPEEGLKFMVYLQKENIIDESGMPKERFSAEFPKEGPSILRIQQVVRGDSAAYFCASSPQSAEAFFGQGTRLTVV.

V usage is TRBV5-6 and J usage is TRBJ2-7; 7 bases fit TRBD1. Germline V gene lookup returns CDR1 SGHDT and CDR2 YYEEEE. J gave up 0 bases and V 3 bases, and 3 bases lay outside the gene matches. CDR3 length equals 14 residues. CDR3 DNA: TGTGCCAGCAGCTATACAGGGGCCTCCTACGAGCAGTACTTC. This translates into CASSYTGASYEQYF.